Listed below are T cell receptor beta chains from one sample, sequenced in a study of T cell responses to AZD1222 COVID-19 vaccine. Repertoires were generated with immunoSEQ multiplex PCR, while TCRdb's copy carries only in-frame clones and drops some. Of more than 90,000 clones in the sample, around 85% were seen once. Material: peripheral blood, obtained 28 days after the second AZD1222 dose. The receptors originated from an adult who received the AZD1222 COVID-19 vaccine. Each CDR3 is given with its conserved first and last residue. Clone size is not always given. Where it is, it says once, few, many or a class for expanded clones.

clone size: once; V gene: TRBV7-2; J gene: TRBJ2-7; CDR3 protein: CASRRRTGAYEQYF
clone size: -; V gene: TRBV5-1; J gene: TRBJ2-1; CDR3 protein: CASSSYRRLADARSSYNEQFF
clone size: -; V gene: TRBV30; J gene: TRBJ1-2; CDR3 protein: CAWSRGTGNGYTF
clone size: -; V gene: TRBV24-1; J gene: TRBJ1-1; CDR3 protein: CATSDLTCQGRCDTEAFF
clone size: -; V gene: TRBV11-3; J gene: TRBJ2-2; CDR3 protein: CASSANTGELFF
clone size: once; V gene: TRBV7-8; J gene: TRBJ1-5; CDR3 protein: CASSLNHANQPQHF
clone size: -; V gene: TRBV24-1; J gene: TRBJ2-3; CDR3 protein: CATSDTGLTDTQYF
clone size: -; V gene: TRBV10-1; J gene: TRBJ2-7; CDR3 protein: CASSESMTGGNEQYF
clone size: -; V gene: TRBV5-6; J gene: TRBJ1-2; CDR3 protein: CASSLGDLNYGYTF
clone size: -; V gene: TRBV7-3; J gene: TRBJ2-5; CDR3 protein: CASSSQGAGETQYF
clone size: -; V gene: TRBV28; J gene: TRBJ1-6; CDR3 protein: CASSLTPPTYNSPLHF
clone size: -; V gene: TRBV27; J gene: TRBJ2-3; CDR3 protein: CASTRGSGDTQYF
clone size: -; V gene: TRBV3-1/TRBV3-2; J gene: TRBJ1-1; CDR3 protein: CASKAQGSNTEAFF
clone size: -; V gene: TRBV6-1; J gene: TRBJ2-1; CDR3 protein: CASSESLANPSNEQFF
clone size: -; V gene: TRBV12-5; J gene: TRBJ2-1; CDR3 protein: CASGWPWEVRLLGNEQFF
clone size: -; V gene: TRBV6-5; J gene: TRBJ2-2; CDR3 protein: CASQANTGELFF
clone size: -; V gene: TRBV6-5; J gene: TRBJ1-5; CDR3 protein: CASSRDPGLQPQHF
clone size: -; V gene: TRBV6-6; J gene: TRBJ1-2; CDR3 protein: CASRSGYFGYTF